A single sample is the source of the 9 T cell receptor beta chains below, sequenced in a study of post-analysis software for immune sequencing data. The study, taken as a whole, reports: Roughly 5 TRBV segments, TRBV5-6, TRBV5-1 and TRBV20-1 among them, were found more frequent in patients than controls.

These receptors have no known antigen. TCR beta cDNA libraries had unique molecular identifiers. From the PCR reads, TCRdb called clonotypes with MiXCR, one entry per CDR3 protein. The table shows 740,000 or so distinct CDR3 sequences, with about 53% occurring only once. What was sequenced was blood. The receptors derive from a girl aged 10-17 years with multiple sclerosis.

The rearrangement uses TRBV5-1 and TRBJ2-7; 7 bases align to TRBD1. Germline V gene lookup returns CDR1 SGHRS and CDR2 YFSETQ. After removal of 3 bases from V and 6 bases from J, the junction contained 12 bases not matched to a gene. The CDR3 spans 15 residues. In nucleotides, the CDR3 is TGCGCCAGCAGCTGGAGACAGGGTGCAGGACGCGAGCAGTACTTC. Its protein product is CASSWRQGAGREQYF.

The chain is built from TRBV7-8 and TRBJ2-7; TRBD2 agrees at 7 bases. Germline V gene sequence: CDR1 SGHVS, CDR2 FQNEAQ. The CDR3 is made up of 16 amino acids. V shed 2 bases and J 1 base; nucleotides not matched to a gene: 8. The CDR3 DNA reads TGTGCCAGCAGCTTATGGCCTAGCGGAGATTCCTACGAGCAGTACTTC. Translation gives CASSLWPSGDSYEQYF.

A few counts support this clonotype. This chain connects TRBV5-1 to TRBJ2-4, with D possibly being TRBD1 (6 bases). V lost 4 bases, J lost 9 bases, and 14 bases lay in between. The CDR3 runs to 13 residues. Looked up from germline, CDR1 is SGHRS and CDR2 is YFSETQ. DNA for the CDR3: TGCGCCAGCAGCACCGGACAGAAGGGCATTCAGTACTTC. Translation gives CASSTGQKGIQYF.

CDR3 loop: CSARDQAGGVQPQHF. The CDR3 bases are TGCAGTGCTAGAGATCAAGCCGGGGGGGTTCAGCCCCAGCATTTT. The rearrangement uses TRBV20-1 and TRBJ1-5; D possibly corresponds to TRBD1 (5 bases). The CDR3 length is 15 residues. V shed 0 bases and J shed 6 bases, with 15 bases lying between them. The V gene's germline CDR1 is DFQATT and CDR2 SNEGSKA (reference sequence).

The chain combines TRBV2 with TRBJ2-7; D possibly uses TRBD1 or TRBD2 (5 bases each). The germline V gene encodes CDR1 SNHLY and CDR2 FYNNEI. The CDR3 is 17 residues long. V was cut by 4 bases and J by 2 bases, with 21 bases left in between. Here the CDR3 reads CASSVGTTQQPAYEQYF. The CDR3 nucleotides are TGTGCCAGCAGTGTGGGGACCACTCAACAACCAGCCTACGAGCAGTACTTC.

This clonotype was seen more than once but under ten times. This chain connects TRBV2 to TRBJ2-1, with D unclear. Trimming took off 3 bases at V and 3 bases at J, with 9 bases between the two ends. The CDR3 extends over 14 amino acids. The germline V gene has CDR1 SNHLY and CDR2 FYNNEI. CDR3 nucleotides: TGTGCCAGCAGTGATCGGGCAGGCTACAATGAGCAGTTCTTC. Translation gives CASSDRAGYNEQFF.

This clonotype was detected a few times. The V call is TRBV20-1, the J call TRBJ2-7; 9 nucleotides match TRBD2. CDR1 DFQATT and CDR2 SNEGSKA come from the germline V gene (reference sequence). With V trimmed by 3 bases and J by 9 bases, 9 bases remained unmatched. The CDR3 runs to 13 residues. CDR3 nucleotides: TGCAGTGCTAGGCTAGCGGGAATGTTGGCGCAGTACTTC. Its translation: CSARLAGMLAQYF.

There are a few counts of this clonotype. The chain combines TRBV25-1 with TRBJ2-7; D perhaps matches TRBD2 (5 bases). Germline V gene data show CDR1 as MGHDK and CDR2 as SYGVNS. The CDR3 has 15 residues. V gave up 4 bases and J gave up 2 bases, with 15 bases separating them. The CDR3 region is CASSVPGVLTYEQYF. In DNA, the CDR3 is TGTGCCAGCAGTGTTCCCGGGGTTCTAACCTACGAGCAGTACTTC.

The chain recombines TRBV5-6 with TRBJ1-1; D unresolved. This CDR3 is built from 15 residues. Looked up from germline, CDR1 is SGHDT and CDR2 is YYEEEE. V lost 0 bases and J 1 base, leaving 10 bases between the germline ends. The CDR3 sequence is CASSLELGKNTEAFF. CDR3 DNA sequence: TGTGCCAGCAGCTTGGAATTGGGGAAGAACACTGAAGCTTTCTTT.